The TCR beta chain under discussion was sequenced for a study of blood T cell repertoires in COVID-19. Turning to the study itself: The study drew acute and convalescent COVID-19 samples from the United States, Italy and Spain. Sample material is recorded as cDNA or gDNA derived from T cells, B-cell-depleted T cells, or PBMCs.

CDR1 SGHRS and CDR2 YFSETQ come from the germline V gene. The ends were cut back, 1 base at V and 5 bases at J, with 7 bases in the middle. CDR3 size: 13 residues. Original processing notes: The authors estimated nucleated cell counts from reference gene primer amplification. TCRdb's copy holds only in-frame clones and misses some; the assay was immunoSEQ multiplex PCR. V, J and clone size derive from that table, while D and trimming were established from the DNA sequence. The repertoire holds 75,000 to 90,000 clones, with less than 90% as singletons. Sample: peripheral blood. The receptor's source is a human donor in a cohort sampled during active COVID-19. This sequence joins TRBV5-1 and TRBJ2-1, with a possible D match to TRBD1 (5 bases). As DNA, the CDR3 is TGCGCCAGCAGCTTGCTAGGGGACAATGAGCAGTTCTTC. Protein sequence: CASSLLGDNEQFF.